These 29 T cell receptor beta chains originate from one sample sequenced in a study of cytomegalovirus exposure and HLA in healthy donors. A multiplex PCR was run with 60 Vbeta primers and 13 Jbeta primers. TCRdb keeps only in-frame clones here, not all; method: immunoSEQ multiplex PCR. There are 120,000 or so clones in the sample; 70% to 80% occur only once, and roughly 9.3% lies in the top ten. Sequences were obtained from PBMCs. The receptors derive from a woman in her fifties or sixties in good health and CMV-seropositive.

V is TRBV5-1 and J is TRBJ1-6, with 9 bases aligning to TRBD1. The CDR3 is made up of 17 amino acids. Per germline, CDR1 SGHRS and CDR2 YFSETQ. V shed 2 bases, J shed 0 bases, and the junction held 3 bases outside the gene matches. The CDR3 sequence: CASSLDRGTSYNSPLHF. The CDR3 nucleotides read TGCGCCAGCAGCTTAGACAGGGGGACCTCCTATAATTCACCCCTCCACTTT. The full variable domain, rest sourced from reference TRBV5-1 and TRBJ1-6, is KAGVTQTPRYLIKTRGQQVTLSCSPISGHRSVSWYQQTPGQGLQFLFEYFSETQRNKGNFPGRFSGRQFSNSRSEMNVSTLELGDSALYLCASSLDRGTSYNSPLHFGNGTRLTVT.

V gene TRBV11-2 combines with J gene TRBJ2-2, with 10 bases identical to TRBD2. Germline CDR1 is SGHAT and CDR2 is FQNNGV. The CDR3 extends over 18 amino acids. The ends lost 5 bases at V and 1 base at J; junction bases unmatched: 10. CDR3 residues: CASSAGLTSGRNTGELFF. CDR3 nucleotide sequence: TGTGCCAGCAGCGCGGGTCTGACTAGCGGGCGGAACACCGGGGAGCTGTTTTTT. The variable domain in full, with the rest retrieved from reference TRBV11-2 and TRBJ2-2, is EAGVAQSPRYKIIEKRQSVAFWCNPISGHATLYWYQQILGQGPKLLIQFQNNGVVDDSQLPKDRFSAERLKGVDSTLKIQPAKLEDSAVYLCASSAGLTSGRNTGELFFGEGSRLTVL.

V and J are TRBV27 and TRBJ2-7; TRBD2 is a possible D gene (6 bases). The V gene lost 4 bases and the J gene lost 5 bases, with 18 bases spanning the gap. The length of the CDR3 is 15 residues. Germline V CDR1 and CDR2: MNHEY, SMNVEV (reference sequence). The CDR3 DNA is TGTGCCAGCAGTTGGGTAAAGGGAGGTTCGCACGAGCAGTACTTC. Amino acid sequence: CASSWVKGGSHEQYF.

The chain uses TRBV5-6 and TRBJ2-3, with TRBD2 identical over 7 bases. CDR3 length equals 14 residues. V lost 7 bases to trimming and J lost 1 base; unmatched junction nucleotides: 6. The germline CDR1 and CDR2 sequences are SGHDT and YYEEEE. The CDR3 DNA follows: TGTGCCAGCTTCCGCCGGGGGGGCACAGATACGCAGTATTTT. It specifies CASFRRGGTDTQYF.

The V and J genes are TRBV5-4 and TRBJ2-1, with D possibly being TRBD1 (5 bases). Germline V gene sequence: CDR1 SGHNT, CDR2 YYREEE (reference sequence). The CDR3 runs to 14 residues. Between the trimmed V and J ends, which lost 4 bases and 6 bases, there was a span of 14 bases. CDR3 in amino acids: CASSRDGQFNEQFF. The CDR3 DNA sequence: TGTGCCAGCAGCCGCGACGGACAATTCAATGAGCAGTTCTTC.

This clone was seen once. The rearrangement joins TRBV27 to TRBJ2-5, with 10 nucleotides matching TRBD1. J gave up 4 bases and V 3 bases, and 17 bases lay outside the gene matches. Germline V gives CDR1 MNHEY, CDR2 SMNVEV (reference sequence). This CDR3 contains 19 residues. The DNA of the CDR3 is TGTGCCAGCAGTTTTTTCTCTGCCTCGGGACAGGGGCATCGAGAGACCCAGTACTTC. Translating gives CASSFFSASGQGHRETQYF.

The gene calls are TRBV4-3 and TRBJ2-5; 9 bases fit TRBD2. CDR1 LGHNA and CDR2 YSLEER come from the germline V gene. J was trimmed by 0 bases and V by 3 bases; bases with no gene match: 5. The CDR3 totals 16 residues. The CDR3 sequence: CASSHYLAGDQETQYF. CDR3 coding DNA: TGCGCCAGCAGCCACTACTTAGCGGGGGACCAAGAGACCCAGTACTTC.

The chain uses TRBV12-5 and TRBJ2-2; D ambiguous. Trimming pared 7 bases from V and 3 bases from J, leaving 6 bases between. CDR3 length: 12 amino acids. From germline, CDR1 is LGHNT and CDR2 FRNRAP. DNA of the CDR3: TGTGCTAGTGCCTCGTACACCGGGGAGCTGTTTTTT. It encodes CASASYTGELFF. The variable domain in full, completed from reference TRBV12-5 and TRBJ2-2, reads DARVTQTPRHKVTEMGQEVTMRCQPILGHNTVFWYRQTMMQGLELLAYFRNRAPLDDSGMPKDRFSAEMPDATLATLKIQPSEPRDSAVYFCASASYTGELFFGEGSRLTVL.

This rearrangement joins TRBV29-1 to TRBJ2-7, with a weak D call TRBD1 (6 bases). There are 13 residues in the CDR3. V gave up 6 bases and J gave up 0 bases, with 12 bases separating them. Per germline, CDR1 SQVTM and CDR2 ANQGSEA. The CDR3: CSVKTGNSYEQYF. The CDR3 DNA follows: TGCAGCGTAAAAACAGGGAACTCCTACGAGCAGTACTTC.

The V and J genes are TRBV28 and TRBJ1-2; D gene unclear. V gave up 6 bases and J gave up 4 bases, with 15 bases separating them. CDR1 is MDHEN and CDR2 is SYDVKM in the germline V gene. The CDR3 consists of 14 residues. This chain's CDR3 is CASSSPPTSYGYTF. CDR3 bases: TGTGCCAGCAGCTCGCCCCCCACAAGCTATGGCTACACCTTC.

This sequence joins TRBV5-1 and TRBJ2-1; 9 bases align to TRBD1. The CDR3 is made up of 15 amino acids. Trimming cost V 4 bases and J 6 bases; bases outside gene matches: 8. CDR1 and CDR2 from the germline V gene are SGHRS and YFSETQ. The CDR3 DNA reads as TGCGCCAGCAGCCCCGGGACAGGGTGGGGCAATGAGCAGTTCTTC. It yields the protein CASSPGTGWGNEQFF.

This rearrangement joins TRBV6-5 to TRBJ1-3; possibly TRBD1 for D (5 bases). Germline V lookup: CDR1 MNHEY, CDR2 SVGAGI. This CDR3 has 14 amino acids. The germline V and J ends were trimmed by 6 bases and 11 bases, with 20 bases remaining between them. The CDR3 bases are TGTGCCAGCAGCCCTAACAGGAACCTAAGGCCCATATATTTT. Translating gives CASSPNRNLRPIYF.

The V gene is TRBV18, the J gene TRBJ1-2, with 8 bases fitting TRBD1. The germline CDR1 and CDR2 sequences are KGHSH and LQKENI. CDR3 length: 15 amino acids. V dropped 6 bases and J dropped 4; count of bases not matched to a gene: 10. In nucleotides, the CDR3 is TGTGCCAGCTCGAGGCAGGGGGCGCGGAGCTATGGCTACACCTTC. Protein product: CASSRQGARSYGYTF.

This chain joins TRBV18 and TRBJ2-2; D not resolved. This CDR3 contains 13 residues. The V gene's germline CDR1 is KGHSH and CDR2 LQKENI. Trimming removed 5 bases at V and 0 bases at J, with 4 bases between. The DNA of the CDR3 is TGTGCCAGCTCATCAACGAACACCGGGGAGCTGTTTTTT. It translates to CASSSTNTGELFF.

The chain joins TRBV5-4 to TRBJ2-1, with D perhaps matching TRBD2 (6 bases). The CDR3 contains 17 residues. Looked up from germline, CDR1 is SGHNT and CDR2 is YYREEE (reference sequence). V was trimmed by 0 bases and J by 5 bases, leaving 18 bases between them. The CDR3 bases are TGTGCCAGCAGCTTGGTGATAGGTACTAGCCAGAACAATGAGCAGTTCTTC. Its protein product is CASSLVIGTSQNNEQFF.

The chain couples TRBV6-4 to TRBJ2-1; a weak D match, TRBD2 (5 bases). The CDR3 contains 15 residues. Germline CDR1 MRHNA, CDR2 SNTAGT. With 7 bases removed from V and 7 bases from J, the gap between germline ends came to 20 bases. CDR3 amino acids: CASTLSAGISNEQFF. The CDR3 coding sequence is TGTGCCAGCACCCTCTCTGCGGGTATAAGTAATGAGCAGTTCTTC.

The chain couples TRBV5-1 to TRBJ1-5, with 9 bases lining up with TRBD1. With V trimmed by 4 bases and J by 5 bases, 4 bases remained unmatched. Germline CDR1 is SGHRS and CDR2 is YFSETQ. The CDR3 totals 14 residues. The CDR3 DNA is TGCGCCAGCAGCCCGGGACAGGGCGATCAGCCCCAGCATTTT. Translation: CASSPGQGDQPQHF.

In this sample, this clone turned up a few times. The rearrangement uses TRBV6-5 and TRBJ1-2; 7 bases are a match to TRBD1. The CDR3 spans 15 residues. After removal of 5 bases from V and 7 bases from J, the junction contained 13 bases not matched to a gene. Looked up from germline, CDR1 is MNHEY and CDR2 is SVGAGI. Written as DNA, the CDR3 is TGTGCCAGCAGTCCCGCGCGACAGGGCGCCCGTGGCTACACCTTC. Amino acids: CASSPARQGARGYTF.

As DNA, the CDR3 is TGTGCCAGCAGCCCCGGGGACGAGCAGTACTTC. It specifies CASSPGDEQYF. The chain carries TRBV6-6 and TRBJ2-7, with D possibly matching TRBD2 (5 bases). V lost 6 bases and J 5 bases, leaving 8 bases between the germline ends. This CDR3 is built from 11 residues. Germline assignment: CDR1 MNHNY and CDR2 SVGAGI (reference sequence).

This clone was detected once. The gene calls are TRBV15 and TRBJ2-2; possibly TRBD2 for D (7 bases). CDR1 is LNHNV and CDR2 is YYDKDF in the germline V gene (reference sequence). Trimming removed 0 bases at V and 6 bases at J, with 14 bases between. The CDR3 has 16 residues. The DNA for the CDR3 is TGTGCCACCAGCAGAGATCTTATCGGGGGGCCCGGGGAGCTGTTTTTT. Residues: CATSRDLIGGPGELFF.

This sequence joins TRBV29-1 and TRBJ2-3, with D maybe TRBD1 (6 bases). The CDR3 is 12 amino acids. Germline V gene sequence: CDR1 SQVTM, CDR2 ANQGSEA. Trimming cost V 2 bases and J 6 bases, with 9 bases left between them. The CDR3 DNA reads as TGCAGCGTTGAATTGGGGGCGGATACGCAGTATTTT. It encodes CSVELGADTQYF.

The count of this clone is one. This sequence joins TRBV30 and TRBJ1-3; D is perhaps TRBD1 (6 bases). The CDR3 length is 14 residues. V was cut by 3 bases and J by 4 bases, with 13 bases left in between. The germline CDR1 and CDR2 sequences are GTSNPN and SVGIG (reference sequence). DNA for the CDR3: TGTGCCTGGAGGGGTTCGGGACAAGGAAACACCATATATTTT. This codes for CAWRGSGQGNTIYF.

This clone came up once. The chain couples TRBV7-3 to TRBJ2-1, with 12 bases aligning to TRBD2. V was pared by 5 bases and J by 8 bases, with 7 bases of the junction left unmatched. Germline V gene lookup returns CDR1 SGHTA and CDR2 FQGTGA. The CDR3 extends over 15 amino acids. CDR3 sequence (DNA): TGTGCCAGCAGCCCGACTAGCGGGAGTACAGATGAGCAGTTCTTC. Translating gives CASSPTSGSTDEQFF.

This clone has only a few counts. The CDR3 protein is CASSPQGRDGYGYTF. The CDR3 bases are TGCGCCAGCAGCCCCCAGGGGAGGGACGGCTATGGCTACACCTTC. V is TRBV5-1 and J is TRBJ1-2, with D possibly being TRBD1 (6 bases). This CDR3 is 15 amino acids long. Germline lookup yields CDR1 SGHRS and CDR2 YFSETQ. Trimming took off 4 bases at V and 4 bases at J, with 17 bases between the two ends. Looking up the rest from reference TRBV5-1 and TRBJ1-2 gives the full variable domain: KAGVTQTPRYLIKTRGQQVTLSCSPISGHRSVSWYQQTPGQGLQFLFEYFSETQRNKGNFPGRFSGRQFSNSRSEMNVSTLELGDSALYLCASSPQGRDGYGYTFGSGTRLTVV.

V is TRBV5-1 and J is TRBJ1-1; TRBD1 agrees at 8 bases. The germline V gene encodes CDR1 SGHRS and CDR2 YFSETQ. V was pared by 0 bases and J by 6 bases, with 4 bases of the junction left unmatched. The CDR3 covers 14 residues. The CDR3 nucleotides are TGCGCCAGCAGCTTGGGAACAGGGGGTTCTGAAGCTTTCTTT. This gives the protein CASSLGTGGSEAFF.

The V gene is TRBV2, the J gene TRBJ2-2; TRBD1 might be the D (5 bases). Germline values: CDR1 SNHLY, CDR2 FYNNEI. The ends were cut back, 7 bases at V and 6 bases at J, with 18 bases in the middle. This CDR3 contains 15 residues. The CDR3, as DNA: TGTGCCAGCACCAACGAAGGGGTCTCGCCCGGGGAGCTGTTTTTT. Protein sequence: CASTNEGVSPGELFF. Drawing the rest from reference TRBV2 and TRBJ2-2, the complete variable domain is EPEVTQTPSHQVTQMGQEVILRCVPISNHLYFYWYRQILGQKVEFLVSFYNNEISEKSEIFDDQFSVERPDGSNFTLKIRSTKLEDSAMYFCASTNEGVSPGELFFGEGSRLTVL.

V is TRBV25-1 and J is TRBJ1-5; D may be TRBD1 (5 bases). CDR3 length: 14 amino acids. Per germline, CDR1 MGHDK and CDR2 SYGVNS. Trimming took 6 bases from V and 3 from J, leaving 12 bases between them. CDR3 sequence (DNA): TGTGCCAGCAGCAAGACAGACCCCAATCAGCCCCAGCATTTT. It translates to CASSKTDPNQPQHF.

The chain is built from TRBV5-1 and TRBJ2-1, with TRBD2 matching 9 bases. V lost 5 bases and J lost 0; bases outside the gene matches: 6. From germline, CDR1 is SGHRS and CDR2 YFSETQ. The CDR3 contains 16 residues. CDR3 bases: TGCGCCAGCAGGCTAGCGGGGACCCGCTCCTACAATGAGCAGTTCTTC. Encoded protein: CASRLAGTRSYNEQFF. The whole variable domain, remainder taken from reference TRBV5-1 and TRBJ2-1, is KAGVTQTPRYLIKTRGQQVTLSCSPISGHRSVSWYQQTPGQGLQFLFEYFSETQRNKGNFPGRFSGRQFSNSRSEMNVSTLELGDSALYLCASRLAGTRSYNEQFFGPGTRLTVL.

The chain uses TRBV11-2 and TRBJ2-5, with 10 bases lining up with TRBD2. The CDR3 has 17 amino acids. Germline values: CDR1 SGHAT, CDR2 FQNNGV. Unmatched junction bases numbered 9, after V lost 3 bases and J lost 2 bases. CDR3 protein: CASSLGPGLASQETQYF. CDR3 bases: TGTGCCAGCAGCTTGGGACCGGGACTAGCGTCTCAAGAGACCCAGTACTTC.